The rows below give T cell receptor beta chains drawn from one sample of a study of cytomegalovirus exposure and HLA in healthy donors. Profiled with immunoSEQ multiplex PCR; TCRdb holds only in-frame clones, not every one. The sample has some 150,000 clones; about 75% are singletons. The sequencing sample was made of PBMCs. The origin of the receptors is a man aged 35 to 55 in good health and CMV-seronegative. Each CDR3 is given with its conserved first and last residue. The order of the fields is V gene, J gene, clone size, D gene, CDR3 protein, CDR3 DNA. D genes are given only for firm matches. Expanded clones are given a class, and other clones once, few, many or no size at all.

TRBV4-2	TRBJ1-4	-	TRBD1	CASSLGRGDEKLFF	TGTGCCAGCAGCCTGGGCAGGGGGGATGAAAAACTGTTTTTT
TRBV9	TRBJ2-3	-	-	CASSVEDTQYF	TGTGCCAGCAGCGTCGAGGATACGCAGTATTTT
TRBV2	TRBJ2-3	-	-	CASSESRLLGADTQYF	TGTGCCAGCAGTGAATCCAGGCTATTAGGGGCAGATACGCAGTATTTT
TRBV9	TRBJ1-2	-	-	CASSVQGGVNYGYTF	TGTGCCAGCAGCGTCCAAGGAGGAGTTAACTATGGCTACACCTTC
TRBV7-3	TRBJ2-7	-	-	CASSLQQGYEQYF	TGTGCCAGCAGCCTTCAACAGGGCTACGAGCAGTACTTC
TRBV7-2	TRBJ1-2	-	TRBD1	CASSLASGQGFGYTF	TGTGCCAGCAGCTTAGCCTCCGGACAGGGGTTCGGCTACACCTTC
TRBV6-5	TRBJ1-1	-	-	CASSPGVGRNAEAFF	TGTGCCAGCAGTCCAGGGGTGGGGCGGAATGCTGAAGCTTTCTTT
TRBV7-9	TRBJ2-2	-	-	CASSLDTSNTGELFF	TGTGCCAGCAGCTTGGACACGTCGAACACCGGGGAGCTGTTTTTT
TRBV7-3	TRBJ2-6	many	-	CASSLMGGANVLTF	TGTGCCAGCAGCTTAATGGGCGGGGCCAACGTCCTGACTTTC
TRBV7-9	TRBJ1-2	-	TRBD1	CASRYWTGHGYTF	TGTGCCAGCAGATACTGGACAGGGCATGGCTACACCTTC
TRBV7-2	TRBJ2-1	-	-	CASSLGGDRYNEQFF	TGTGCCAGCAGCTTAGGGGGGGACAGATACAATGAGCAGTTCTTC
TRBV29-1	TRBJ2-3	-	TRBD2	CSVVGGSGGPSLDTQYF	TGCAGCGTTGTCGGGGGGAGCGGGGGGCCCTCGCTGGATACGCAGTATTTT
TRBV6-1	TRBJ1-5	-	-	CASSFLRGSQPQHF	TGTGCCAGCAGTTTCCTCAGGGGTTCTCAGCCCCAGCATTTT
TRBV6-5	TRBJ1-2	few	-	CASSYSGTTVYGYTF	TGTGCCAGCAGTTACTCGGGGACAACGGTCTATGGCTACACCTTC
TRBV9	TRBJ1-1	once	TRBD1	CASSVDAPRDRVATEAFF	TGTGCCAGCAGCGTAGATGCCCCGCGCGACAGGGTGGCCACTGAAGCTTTCTTT
TRBV13	TRBJ2-5	-	TRBD2	CASSLGSGGAKETQYF	TGTGCCAGCAGCTTAGGAAGCGGGGGGGCAAAAGAGACCCAGTACTTC
TRBV5-6	TRBJ2-7	-	TRBD1	CASSSGGPDYEQYF	TGTGCCAGCAGCTCAGGGGGCCCAGACTACGAGCAGTACTTC
TRBV6-1	TRBJ1-1	few	-	CASSERVNTEAFF	TGTGCCAGCAGTGAACGGGTAAACACTGAAGCTTTCTTT